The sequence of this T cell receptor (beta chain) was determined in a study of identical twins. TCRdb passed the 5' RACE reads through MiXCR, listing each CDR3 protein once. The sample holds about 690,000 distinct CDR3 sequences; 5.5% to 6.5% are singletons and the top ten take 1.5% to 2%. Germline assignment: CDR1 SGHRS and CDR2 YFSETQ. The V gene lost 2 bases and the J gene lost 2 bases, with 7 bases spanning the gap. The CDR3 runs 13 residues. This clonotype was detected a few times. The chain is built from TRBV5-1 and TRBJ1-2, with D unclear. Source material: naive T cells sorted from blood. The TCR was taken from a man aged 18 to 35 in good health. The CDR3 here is CASSFGRNYGYTF. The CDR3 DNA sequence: TGCGCCAGCAGCTTCGGTAGGAACTATGGCTACACCTTC.